The 17 T cell receptor beta chains presented below share a single source sample, sequenced in a study of T cell responses to AZD1222 COVID-19 vaccine. Clones were sequenced by immunoSEQ multiplex PCR, and TCRdb holds only the in-frame ones, with some missing. The data hold approximately 84,000 clones, with roughly nine tenths observed a single time. The material was peripheral blood, obtained 28 days after the second AZD1222 dose. The receptors stem from an adult who received the AZD1222 COVID-19 vaccine.

This chain links TRBV30 with TRBJ2-5; no firm D call. The CDR3 totals 13 residues. Germline CDR1 reads GTSNPN; CDR2 reads SVGIG (reference sequence). Trimming took off 0 bases at V and 4 bases at J, with 9 bases between the two ends. Here the CDR3 reads CAWSVRWAETQYF. The DNA for the CDR3 is TGTGCCTGGAGTGTACGGTGGGCAGAGACCCAGTACTTC.

The chain carries TRBV7-9 and TRBJ2-1, with a possible D match to TRBD1 (5 bases). Germline V gives CDR1 SEHNR, CDR2 FQNEAQ (reference sequence). With 5 bases removed from V and 7 bases from J, the gap between germline ends came to 18 bases. The CDR3 covers 15 residues. CDR3 DNA sequence: TGTGCCAGCAGCCCCGCGGTAGGGGCCCTTAATGAGCAGTTCTTC. Its translation is CASSPAVGALNEQFF.

Here the CDR3 reads CASGQGWNGYTF. DNA for the CDR3: TGTGCCAGCGGACAGGGTTGGAATGGCTACACCTTC. The gene calls are TRBV28 and TRBJ1-2, with 8 bases identical to TRBD1. Per the germline V gene, CDR1 is MDHEN and CDR2 is SYDVKM. Trimming cost V 8 bases and J 6 bases; bases outside gene matches: 5. This CDR3 is built from 12 residues.

The chain is built from TRBV10-1 and TRBJ2-1, with D possibly being TRBD2 (5 bases). The germline gives CDR1 WNHNN, CDR2 SYGVQD (reference sequence). Trimming took 2 bases from V and 4 from J, leaving 15 bases between them. This CDR3 comprises 16 residues. CDR3 DNA: TGCGCCAGCAGTGAGGAAGCAGGACGGGGATACAATGAGCAGTTCTTC. Its protein product is CASSEEAGRGYNEQFF.

V gene TRBV4-2 combines with J gene TRBJ1-5, with 11 bases aligning to TRBD1. CDR1 LGHNA and CDR2 YNFKEQ come from the germline V gene. Trimming at V came to 4 bases and at J to 6 bases, leaving 14 bases not matched to a gene. The CDR3 spans 18 residues. The CDR3: CASSRTLPDRGQAQPQHF. DNA for the CDR3: TGTGCCAGCAGCCGTACCCTCCCGGACAGGGGGCAGGCTCAGCCCCAGCATTTT.

This clone is a singleton in its sample. In nucleotides, the CDR3 is TGTGCCAGCAGCGTAGGAGGTTGGGCTGGGGCCAACGTCCTGACTTTC. Protein product: CASSVGGWAGANVLTF. J is TRBJ2-6 and V is TRBV9; unclear D gene. The CDR3 length is 16 residues. Germline V gene sequence: CDR1 SGDLS, CDR2 YYNGEE. V lost 0 bases and J 2 bases, leaving 9 bases between the germline ends.

The gene calls are TRBV6-6 and TRBJ1-2; 7 bases are shared with TRBD1. The length of the CDR3 is 13 residues. Looked up from germline, CDR1 is MNHNY and CDR2 is SVGAGI (reference sequence). V shed 5 bases, J shed 2 bases, and the junction held 2 bases outside the gene matches. The CDR3 nucleotides are TGTGCCAGCAGTGTGGACAGGAACTATGGCTACACCTTC. Translated: CASSVDRNYGYTF.

The rearrangement links TRBV27 to TRBJ1-6, with D unclear. CDR3 length: 12 amino acids. V was pared by 5 bases and J by 7 bases, with 6 bases between. CDR1 is MNHEY and CDR2 is SMNVEV in the germline V gene (reference sequence). Here the CDR3 DNA reads TGTGCCAGCAGTGGCCGGAATTCACCCCTCCACTTT. Its translation is CASSGRNSPLHF.

This chain joins TRBV5-1 and TRBJ2-2, with D perhaps given as TRBD1 or TRBD2 (5 bases each). The CDR3 contains 16 residues. V was trimmed by 2 bases and J by 0 bases, leaving 11 bases between them. The germline V gene has CDR1 SGHRS and CDR2 YFSETQ. The CDR3 bases are TGCGCCAGCAGCTTTGGGTGGGACGCGAACACCGGGGAGCTGTTTTTT. It translates to CASSFGWDANTGELFF.

This clone was found once. CDR3 sequence reads: CASSSGQVTDTQYF. CDR3 coding DNA: TGTGCCAGCAGTTCGGGACAGGTTACAGATACGCAGTATTTT. The chain combines TRBV6-5 with TRBJ2-3; 8 bases fit TRBD1. V dropped 4 bases and J dropped 3; count of bases not matched to a gene: 3. The CDR3 sequence is 14 residues long. Germline V gives CDR1 MNHEY, CDR2 SVGAGI.

The chain uses TRBV27 and TRBJ2-1; D might be TRBD1 (6 bases). V was cut by 6 bases and J by 7 bases, with 10 bases left in between. Germline V gene data show CDR1 as MNHEY and CDR2 as SMNVEV (reference sequence). The CDR3 runs to 12 residues. The CDR3 is CASSLRGNEQFF. CDR3 bases: TGTGCCAGCAGCCTGAGGGGGAATGAGCAGTTCTTC.

The chain uses TRBV6-5 and TRBJ2-3, with D perhaps being TRBD1 or TRBD2 (7 bases each). This CDR3 region has 16 residues. Per the germline V gene, CDR1 is MNHEY and CDR2 is SVGAGI. Trimming cost V 2 bases and J 7 bases, with 19 bases left between them. For the CDR3, the DNA is TGTGCCAGCAGTTACGCCCCAGGGGGGGCAATATATACGCAGTATTTT. Residues: CASSYAPGGAIYTQYF.

This sequence joins TRBV6-5 and TRBJ2-5; D is undetermined. V lost 0 bases and J lost 5, with 10 bases in between. Germline V lookup: CDR1 MNHEY, CDR2 SVGAGI. CDR3 length equals 14 residues. The CDR3 sequence: CASSYSRFGETQYF. CDR3 DNA: TGTGCCAGCAGTTACTCGAGGTTTGGCGAGACCCAGTACTTC.

In nucleotides, the CDR3 is TGTGCCAGCAGTTTTCCGTCTGGAAACACCATATATTTT. Amino acid sequence: CASSFPSGNTIYF. The chain uses TRBV12-3 or TRBV12-4 and TRBJ1-3, with unresolved D. Trimming took off 3 bases at V and 1 base at J, with 4 bases between the two ends. The CDR3 has 13 residues.

The V and J genes are TRBV3-1 (or the pseudogene TRBV3-2) and TRBJ1-1; tentative D call: TRBD1 (5 bases). Trimming pared 1 base from V and 1 base from J, leaving 19 bases between. Germline-derived CDR1 and CDR2 are LGHDT and YNNKEL (reference sequence). This CDR3 comprises 18 residues. CDR3 bases: TGTGCCAGCAGCCAAGTGGGGCCCGCAGGGAGTCCGAACACTGAAGCTTTCTTT. Encoded protein: CASSQVGPAGSPNTEAFF.

The chain employs TRBV27 and TRBJ1-4; tentatively, D is TRBD1 (5 bases). CDR3 length equals 14 residues. Germline assignment: CDR1 MNHEY and CDR2 SMNVEV (reference sequence). The V end was cut by 10 bases, the J end by 10 bases, with 22 bases between. CDR3 coding DNA: TGTGCCACCGCCAGGGACGGCTTGGCGTCAAAACTGTTTTTT. Its translation is CATARDGLASKLFF.

This chain joins TRBV20-1 and TRBJ1-1, with D perhaps matching TRBD1 (5 bases). The CDR3 loop spans 12 amino acids. Per the germline V gene, CDR1 is DFQATT and CDR2 is SNEGSKA (reference sequence). The germline V and J ends were trimmed by 3 bases and 5 bases, with 10 bases remaining between them. CDR3 sequence: CSASPGRTEAFF. CDR3 nucleotides: TGCAGTGCTAGTCCAGGGAGGACTGAAGCTTTCTTT.